The 7 T cell receptor beta chains presented below share a single source sample, sequenced in a study of T-cell reconstitution after alpha-beta-depleted transplantation in children. Using unique molecular identifiers, the investigators prepared the TCRbeta library. TCRdb used MiXCR to reprocess the PCR reads, holding one entry per CDR3 protein. The sample includes about 200,000 distinct CDR3 sequences, about 6.6% of them seen just once. The source material was PBMCs, sampled before TCRalphabeta/CD19-depleted stem cell transplant. These receptors were collected from a boy aged 2 to 10 with acute lymphoblastic leukemia, due to receive a stem cell transplant.

This chain links TRBV7-8 with TRBJ2-3; TRBD2 matches 8 bases. CDR3 length: 17 amino acids. V trimming: 2 bases; J trimming: 7 bases; junction bases outside the gene matches: 14. Germline values: CDR1 SGHVS, CDR2 FQNEAQ. The chain's CDR3 is CASSLRSGGGARNTQYF. CDR3 nucleotides: TGTGCCAGCAGCTTACGGTCGGGAGGGGGGGCACGTAATACGCAGTATTTT.

This CDR3 is CASSRAGGSSYNEQFF. The CDR3 nucleotides are TGTGCCAGCAGTCGGGCCGGGGGCTCATCCTACAATGAGCAGTTCTTC. The J gene is TRBJ2-1, the V gene TRBV12-3 or TRBV12-4; D may correspond to TRBD1 or TRBD2 (6 bases each). The CDR3 consists of 16 residues. Deletions cut 5 bases from V and 1 base from J, with 15 bases between.

This clonotype was seen repeatedly, ten times or more. CDR3 nucleotide sequence: TGCAGTGCCCGTGGGGGACTAGCGGGAGTCGAGCAGTTCTTC. Amino acid sequence: CSARGGLAGVEQFF. The genes are TRBV20-1 and TRBJ2-1; 14 bases map to TRBD2. The CDR3 sequence is 14 residues long. Trimming removed 6 bases from V and 10 bases from J; junction bases left unmatched: 8. From germline, CDR1 is DFQATT and CDR2 SNEGSKA (reference sequence).

This clonotype was detected many times. The chain employs TRBV20-1 and TRBJ2-7; the match to TRBD1 covers 9 bases. The germline CDR1 and CDR2 sequences are DFQATT and SNEGSKA (reference sequence). The V and J ends lost 5 bases and 2 bases, in that order; junction bases with no gene match: 10. This CDR3 has 15 residues. CDR3 sequence reads: CSALTTGQGTYEQYF. DNA of the CDR3: TGCAGTGCTTTAACTACGGGACAGGGAACCTACGAGCAGTACTTC.

As to this clonotype: A much larger clone lies a single base off, so this may be a read error. Here the CDR3 reads CARSFGRVNTGELFF. The CDR3 DNA reads TGTGCCAGGAGCTTTGGGAGGGTGAACACCGGGGAGCTGTTTTTT. The chain has TRBV13 and TRBJ2-2; TRBD2 matches at 7 bases. The CDR3 sequence is 15 residues long. CDR1 and CDR2 from the germline V gene are PRHDT and FYEKMQ (reference sequence).

The chain combines TRBV7-2 with TRBJ1-6, with 7 bases fitting TRBD1. The CDR3 runs to 19 residues. V was pared by 5 bases and J by 0 bases, with 13 bases of the junction left unmatched. From germline, CDR1 is SGHTA and CDR2 FQGNSA. The DNA for the CDR3 is TGTGCCAGCAGCCCTAGGGGGCCATCATTGAGCTCCTATAATTCACCCCTCCACTTT. Translating it yields CASSPRGPSLSSYNSPLHF.

This clonotype occurred many times. This chain joins TRBV5-1 and TRBJ2-3; no reliable D call. Germline-derived CDR1 and CDR2 are SGHRS and YFSETQ. V was trimmed by 2 bases and J by 1 base, leaving 8 bases between them. The CDR3 covers 14 residues. Written as DNA, the CDR3 is TGCGCCAGCAGCTTACTCGCAGGCACAGATACGCAGTATTTT. As protein: CASSLLAGTDTQYF.